This TCR beta chain was captured in a study of cytomegalovirus exposure and HLA in healthy donors. Regarding this clone: Its antigen is not identified.

Primers for the PCR totalled 60 Vbeta and 13 Jbeta. Assay used: immunoSEQ multiplex PCR; TCRdb lists only in-frame clones, some missing. The sample lists about 240,000 clones; approximately 81% were seen once. Trimming took 5 bases from V and 2 from J; bases not matched to a gene: 4. This CDR3 contains 15 residues. Germline lookup yields CDR1 SGHVS and CDR2 FNYEAQ. Study-wide results and caveats: Cytomegalovirus-associated status was assigned to some 180 TCR beta chains. Roughly even sequencing depth across donors was the assumption behind the presence/absence analyses. High specificity and sensitivity for cytomegalovirus status were reported for the classifier. The Asian-associated ancestry cluster reportedly had fewer N-insertions than the roughly 720-donor mean in a later analysis.

The sequence derives from a girl aged 2-10 years in good health and CMV-seronegative. The rearrangement joins TRBV7-6 to TRBJ1-5; 9 nucleotides line up with TRBD1. Sequenced: PBMCs. The CDR3 spells CASSQRTGGNQPQHF. Written as DNA, the CDR3 is TGTGCCAGCAGCCAGAGGACAGGGGGCAATCAGCCCCAGCATTTT.